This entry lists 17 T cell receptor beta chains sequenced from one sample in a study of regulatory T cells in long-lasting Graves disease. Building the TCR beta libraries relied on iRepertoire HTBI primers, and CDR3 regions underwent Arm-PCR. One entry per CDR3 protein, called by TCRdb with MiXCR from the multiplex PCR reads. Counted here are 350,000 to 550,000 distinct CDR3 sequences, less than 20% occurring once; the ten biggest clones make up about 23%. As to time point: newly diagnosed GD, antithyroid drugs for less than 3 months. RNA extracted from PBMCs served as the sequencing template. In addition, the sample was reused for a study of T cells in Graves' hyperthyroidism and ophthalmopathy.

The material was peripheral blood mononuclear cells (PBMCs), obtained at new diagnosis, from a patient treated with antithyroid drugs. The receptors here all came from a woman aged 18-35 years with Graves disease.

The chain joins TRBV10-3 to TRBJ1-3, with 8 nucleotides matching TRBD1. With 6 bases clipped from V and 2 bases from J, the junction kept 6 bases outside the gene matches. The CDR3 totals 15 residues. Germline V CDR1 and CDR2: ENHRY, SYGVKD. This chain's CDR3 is CAISPGGPTGNTIYF. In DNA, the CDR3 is TGTGCCATCAGCCCAGGGGGCCCTACTGGAAACACCATATATTTT.

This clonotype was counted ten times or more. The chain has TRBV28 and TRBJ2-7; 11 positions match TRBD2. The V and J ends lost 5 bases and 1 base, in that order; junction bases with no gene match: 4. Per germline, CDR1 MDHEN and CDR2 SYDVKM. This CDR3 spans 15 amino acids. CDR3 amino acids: CASSPGLAESYEQYF. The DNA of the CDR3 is TGTGCCAGCAGTCCGGGACTAGCGGAGTCCTACGAGCAGTACTTC.

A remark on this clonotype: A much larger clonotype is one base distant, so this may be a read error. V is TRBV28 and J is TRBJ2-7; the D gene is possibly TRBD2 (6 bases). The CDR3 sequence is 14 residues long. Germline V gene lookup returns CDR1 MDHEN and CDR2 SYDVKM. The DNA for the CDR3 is TGTACCAGCAGTTTGTCACTAGCCTCCTACGAGCAGTACTTC. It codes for CTSSLSLASYEQYF.

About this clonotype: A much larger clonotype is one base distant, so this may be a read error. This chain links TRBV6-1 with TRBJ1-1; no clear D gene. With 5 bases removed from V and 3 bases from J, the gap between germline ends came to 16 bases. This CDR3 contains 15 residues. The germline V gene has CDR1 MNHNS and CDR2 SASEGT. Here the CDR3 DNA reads TGTGCCAGCAGTAACGTAGCTCAGTTTTACACTGAAGCTTTCTTT. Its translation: CASSNVAQFYTEAFF.

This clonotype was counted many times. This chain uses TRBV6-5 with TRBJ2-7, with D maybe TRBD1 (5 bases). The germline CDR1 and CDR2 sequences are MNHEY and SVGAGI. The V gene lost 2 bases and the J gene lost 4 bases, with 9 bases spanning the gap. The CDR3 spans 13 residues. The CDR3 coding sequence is TGTGCCAGCAGTTACGAGACAGAGTACGAGCAGTACTTC. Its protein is CASSYETEYEQYF.

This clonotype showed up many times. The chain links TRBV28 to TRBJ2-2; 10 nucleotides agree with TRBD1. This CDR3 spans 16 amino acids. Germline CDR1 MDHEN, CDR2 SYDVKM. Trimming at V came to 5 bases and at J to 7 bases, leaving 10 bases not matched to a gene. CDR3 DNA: TGTGCCAGCAGTCAGGGACAGGGGTTAATTAGCGGGGAGCTGTTTTTT. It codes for CASSQGQGLISGELFF.

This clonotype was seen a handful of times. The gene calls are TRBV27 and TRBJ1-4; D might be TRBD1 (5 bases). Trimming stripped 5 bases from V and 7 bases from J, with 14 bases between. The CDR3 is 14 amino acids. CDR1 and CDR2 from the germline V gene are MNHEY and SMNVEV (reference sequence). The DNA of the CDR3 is TGTGCCAGCAGTCCCCGGGACGACCCTGAAAAACTGTTTTTT. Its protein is CASSPRDDPEKLFF.

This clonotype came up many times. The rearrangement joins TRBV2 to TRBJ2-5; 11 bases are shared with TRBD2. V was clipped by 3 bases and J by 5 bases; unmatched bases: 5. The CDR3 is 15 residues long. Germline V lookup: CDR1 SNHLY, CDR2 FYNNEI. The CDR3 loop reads CASSETSGMGETQYF. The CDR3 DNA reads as TGTGCCAGCAGTGAGACTAGCGGGATGGGGGAGACCCAGTACTTC.

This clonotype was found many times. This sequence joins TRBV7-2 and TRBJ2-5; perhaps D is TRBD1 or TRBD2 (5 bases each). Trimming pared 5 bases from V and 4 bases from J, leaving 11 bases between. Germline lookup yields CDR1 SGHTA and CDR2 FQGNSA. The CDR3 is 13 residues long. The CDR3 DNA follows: TGTGCCAGCAGCCCGGGACGGACAGAGACCCAGTACTTC. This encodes CASSPGRTETQYF.

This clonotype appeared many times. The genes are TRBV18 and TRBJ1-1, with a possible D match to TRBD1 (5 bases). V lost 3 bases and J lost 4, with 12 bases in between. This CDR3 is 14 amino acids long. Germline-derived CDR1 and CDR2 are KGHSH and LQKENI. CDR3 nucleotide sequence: TGTGCCAGCTCACCGGGGGTAAGTCGCACTGAAGCTTTCTTT. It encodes CASSPGVSRTEAFF.

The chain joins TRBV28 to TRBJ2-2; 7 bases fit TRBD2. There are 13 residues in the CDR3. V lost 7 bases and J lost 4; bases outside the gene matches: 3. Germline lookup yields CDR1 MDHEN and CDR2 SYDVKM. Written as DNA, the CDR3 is TGTGCCAGCACTGGGGAGGGCACCGGGGAGCTGTTTTTT. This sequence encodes CASTGEGTGELFF.

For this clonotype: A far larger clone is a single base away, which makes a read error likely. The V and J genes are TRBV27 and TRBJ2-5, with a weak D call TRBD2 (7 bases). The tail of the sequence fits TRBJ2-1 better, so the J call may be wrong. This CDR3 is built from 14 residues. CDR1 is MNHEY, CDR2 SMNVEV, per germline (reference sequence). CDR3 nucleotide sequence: TGTGCCAGCAGTTTGGCGGGGGCTCACTACGAGCAGTTCTTC. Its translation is CASSLAGAHYEQFF.

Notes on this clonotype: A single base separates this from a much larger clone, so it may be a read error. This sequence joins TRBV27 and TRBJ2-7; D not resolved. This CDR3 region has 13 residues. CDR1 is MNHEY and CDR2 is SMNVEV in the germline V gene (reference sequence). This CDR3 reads CASSGQEMDEQCF. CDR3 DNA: TGTGCCAGCTCCGGGCAAGAAATGGACGAGCAGTGCTTC.

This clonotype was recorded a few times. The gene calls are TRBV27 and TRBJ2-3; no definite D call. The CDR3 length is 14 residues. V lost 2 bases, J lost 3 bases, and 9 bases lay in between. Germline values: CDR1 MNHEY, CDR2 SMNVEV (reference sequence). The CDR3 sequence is CASSLERATDTQYF. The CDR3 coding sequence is TGTGCCAGCAGTTTAGAGCGAGCGACAGATACGCAGTATTTT.

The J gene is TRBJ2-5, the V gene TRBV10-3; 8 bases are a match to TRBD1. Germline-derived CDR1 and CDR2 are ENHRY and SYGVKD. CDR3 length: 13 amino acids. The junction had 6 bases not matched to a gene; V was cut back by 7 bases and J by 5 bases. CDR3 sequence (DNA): TGTGCCATCAACCAGGGGGCAGGGGAGACCCAGTACTTC. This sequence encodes CAINQGAGETQYF.

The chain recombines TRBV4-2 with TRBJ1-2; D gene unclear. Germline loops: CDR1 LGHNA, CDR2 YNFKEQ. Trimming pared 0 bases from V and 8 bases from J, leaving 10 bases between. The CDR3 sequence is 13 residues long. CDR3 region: CASSQDKDHGYTF. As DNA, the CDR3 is TGTGCCAGCAGCCAAGATAAAGACCACGGCTACACCTTC.

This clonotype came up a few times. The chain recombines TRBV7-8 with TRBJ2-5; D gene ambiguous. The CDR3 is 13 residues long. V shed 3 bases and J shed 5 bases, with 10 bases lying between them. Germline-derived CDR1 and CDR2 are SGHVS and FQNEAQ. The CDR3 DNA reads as TGTGCCAGCAGCTTGAGCCGTGGGGAGACCCAGTACTTC. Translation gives CASSLSRGETQYF.